The rows below give T cell receptor beta chains drawn from one sample of a study of blood T cell repertoires in COVID-19. The method was immunoSEQ multiplex PCR; TCRdb's version includes in-frame clones alone and lacks a portion of them. Of under 250,000 clones listed, about nine tenths are singletons. Specimen: peripheral blood. The receptors come from a man in his fifties or sixties with COVID-19, enrolled during active disease. Each CDR3 is given with its conserved first and last residue. The D gene is left open where the match is weak. A clone size is listed for some rows: how often the clone was seen (once, few, many), or a class if it is expanded.

J	size	V	D	DNA	CDR3
TRBJ1-6	NA	TRBV4-3	NA	TGCGCCAGCAGCCTTACTTCCCGGGGAGGATCCTATAATTCACCCCTCCACTTT	CASSLTSRGGSYNSPLHF
TRBJ2-1	NA	TRBV6-5	NA	TGTGCCAGCAGTTACTTCAGGGGAAATGAGCAGTTCTTC	CASSYFRGNEQFF
TRBJ2-3	NA	TRBV7-2	NA	TGTGCCAGCAGCTTAATTCAAACAGATACGCAGTATTTT	CASSLIQTDTQYF
TRBJ2-1	NA	TRBV5-4	NA	TGTGCCAGCAGCTCGACACATAACAATGAGCAGTTCTTC	CASSSTHNNEQFF
TRBJ1-2	NA	TRBV19	NA	TGTGCCAGTAGTCTGACAGGATTGGGGGACTATGGCTACACCTTC	CASSLTGLGDYGYTF
TRBJ2-7	NA	TRBV4-1	NA	TGCGCCAGCAGCCTTACTCGGGGTTTCGAGCAGTACTTC	CASSLTRGFEQYF
TRBJ2-2	NA	TRBV27	TRBD2	TGTGCCAGCAGTTTCGGGGGGGGCACCGGGGAGCTGTTTTTT	CASSFGGGTGELFF
TRBJ2-1	NA	TRBV5-6	TRBD1	TGTGCCAGCAGCTCCGGGACAGGGGTTTTTTTGCAGTTCTTC	CASSSGTGVFLQFF
TRBJ2-3	NA	TRBV10-3	TRBD2	TGTGCCACGCGGGGGGGACTACCGTCTAGCACAGATACGCAGTATTTT	CATRGGLPSSTDTQYF
TRBJ1-2	NA	TRBV7-2	TRBD1	TGTGCCAGCAGCTCACAGGGGGGGGCCTATGGCTACACCTTC	CASSSQGGAYGYTF
TRBJ2-7	NA	TRBV19	TRBD1	TGTGCCAGTAGTGCTAGGGACAGGGGTTTCTCCTACGAGCAGTACTTC	CASSARDRGFSYEQYF
TRBJ1-6	NA	TRBV13	TRBD1	TGTGCCAGCAGCTTAAGGGGGCCATCGGGTTCACCCCTCCACTTT	CASSLRGPSGSPLHF
TRBJ1-4	once	TRBV6-5	TRBD1	TGTGCCAGCAGCCGGACAGGGACTAATGAAAAACTGTTTTTT	CASSRTGTNEKLFF
TRBJ2-7	once	TRBV10-3	TRBD2	TGTGCCATCAGGACCGGGACTAGCGGGGGGGCCTCCTACGAGCAGTACTTC	CAIRTGTSGGASYEQYF
TRBJ2-1	NA	TRBV6-5	TRBD1	TGTGCCAGCAGTAGGGGGGACAGGTACAATGAGCAGTTCTTC	CASSRGDRYNEQFF
TRBJ1-5	NA	TRBV6-2/TRBV6-3	NA	TGTGCCAGCAGTTTACGTTTTGCGGGAAATCAGCCCCAGCATTTT	CASSLRFAGNQPQHF
TRBJ2-7	NA	TRBV27	TRBD2	TGTGCCAGCAGTAGGACTAGCGGGGACCGGGAGCAGTACTTC	CASSRTSGDREQYF
TRBJ1-5	NA	TRBV7-3	TRBD1	TGTGCCAGCAGCCAGGGGGCCAATCAGCCCCAGCATTTT	CASSQGANQPQHF
TRBJ1-5	NA	TRBV2	TRBD1	TGTGCCAGCAACCCAGGGGGTCTTCAGCCCCAGCATTTT	CASNPGGLQPQHF
TRBJ2-1	NA	TRBV5-5	NA	TGTGCCAGCAGCTTGGACAGTACAAAAAACAATGAGCAGTTCTTC	CASSLDSTKNNEQFF
TRBJ2-7	NA	TRBV29-1	TRBD2	TGCAGCGTTACGCCGGGACTAGCGGGAGTAGGCTCCTACGAGCAGTACTTC	CSVTPGLAGVGSYEQYF
TRBJ2-3	NA	TRBV3-1/TRBV3-2	NA	TGTGCCAGCAGCCAAGATCAGGCTCCCCGGTTCACAGATACGCAGTATTTT	CASSQDQAPRFTDTQYF
TRBJ2-1	NA	TRBV19	NA	TGTGCCAGTAGTATAGATTTGGCGGGCGTTACCTACAATGAGCAGTTCTTC	CASSIDLAGVTYNEQFF
TRBJ2-7	NA	TRBV2	TRBD2	TGTGCCAGCGGACCAAAATCCGGGACTAGCGGATACGAGCAGTACTTC	CASGPKSGTSGYEQYF
TRBJ1-3	once	TRBV3-1/TRBV3-2	NA	TGTGCCAGCAGCCAAGCAGTTTCCTCTGGAAACACCATATATTTT	CASSQAVSSGNTIYF
TRBJ2-1	NA	TRBV6-6	NA	TGTGCCAGCAGTCCCGGAGCCTACAATGAGCAGTTCTTC	CASSPGAYNEQFF
TRBJ2-7	NA	TRBV7-6	NA	TGTGCCAGCAGCTCGACAGGTTCCTACGAGCAGTACTTC	CASSSTGSYEQYF
TRBJ2-1	NA	TRBV4-2	TRBD1	TGTGCCAGCAGCCAAGCAACGGTGGGGACAGGGGCCTACAATGAGCAGTTCTTC	CASSQATVGTGAYNEQFF